This T cell receptor beta chain came from a study of blood T cell repertoires in COVID-19. Study summary: The United States, Italy and Spain supplied acute and convalescent COVID-19 samples. PBMCs, B-cell-depleted T cells, or T cells provided the cDNA or gDNA that made up the material.

Germline V lookup: CDR1 MNHEY, CDR2 SVGEGT. The CDR3 covers 17 residues. Trimming shortened V by 2 bases and J by 4 bases, and 18 bases separated the two germline ends. Methods used by the authors: Amplifying reference gene primers gave estimates of nucleated cell counts. Generated by immunoSEQ multiplex PCR, the TCRdb table keeps only in-frame clones and is missing some. That table furnishes V, J and clone size, whereas the DNA furnished D and trimming. This sample has about 220,000 clones; more than 65% occur once, and the top ten carry 9.7%. Source material: peripheral blood. V is TRBV6-2 or TRBV6-3 and J is TRBJ1-5; D perhaps matches TRBD1 (6 bases). The TCR originated in a man in his fifties with active or convalescent COVID-19. The CDR3 loop is CASSYTLRGSWNQPQHF. The CDR3 nucleotides are TGTGCCAGCAGTTACACACTCAGGGGCTCGTGGAATCAGCCCCAGCATTTT.